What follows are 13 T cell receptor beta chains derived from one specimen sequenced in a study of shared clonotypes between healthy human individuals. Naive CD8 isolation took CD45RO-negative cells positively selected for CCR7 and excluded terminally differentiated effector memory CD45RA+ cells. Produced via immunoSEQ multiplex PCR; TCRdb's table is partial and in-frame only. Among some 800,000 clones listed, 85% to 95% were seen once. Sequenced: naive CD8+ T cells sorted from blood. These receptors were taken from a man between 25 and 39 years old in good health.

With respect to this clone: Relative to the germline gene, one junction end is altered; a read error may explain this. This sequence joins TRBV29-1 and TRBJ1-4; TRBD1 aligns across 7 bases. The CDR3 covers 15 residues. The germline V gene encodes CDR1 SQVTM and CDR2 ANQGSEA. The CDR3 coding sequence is TGCAGCGTTAAAGACAGGGTTGTGACTAATGAAAAACTGTTTTTT. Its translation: CSVKDRVVTNEKLFF.

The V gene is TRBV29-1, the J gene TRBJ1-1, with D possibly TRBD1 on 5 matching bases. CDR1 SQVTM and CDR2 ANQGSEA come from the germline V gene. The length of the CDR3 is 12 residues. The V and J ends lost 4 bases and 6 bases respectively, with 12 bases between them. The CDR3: CSVVGGHAEAFF. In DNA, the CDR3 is TGCAGCGTTGTCGGGGGTCACGCTGAAGCTTTCTTT. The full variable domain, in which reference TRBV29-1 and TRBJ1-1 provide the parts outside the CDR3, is SAVISQKPSRDICQRGTSLTIQCQVDSQVTMMFWYRQQPGQSLTLIATANQGSEATYESGFVIDKFPISRPNLTFSTLTVSNMSPEDSSIYLCSVVGGHAEAFFGQGTRLTVV.

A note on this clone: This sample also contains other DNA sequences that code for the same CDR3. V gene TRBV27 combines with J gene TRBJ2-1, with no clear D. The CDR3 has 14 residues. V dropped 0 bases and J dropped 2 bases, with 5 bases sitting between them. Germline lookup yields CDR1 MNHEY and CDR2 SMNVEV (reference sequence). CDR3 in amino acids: CASSLSGPYNEQFF. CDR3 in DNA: TGTGCCAGCAGTTTATCCGGGCCCTACAATGAGCAGTTCTTC.

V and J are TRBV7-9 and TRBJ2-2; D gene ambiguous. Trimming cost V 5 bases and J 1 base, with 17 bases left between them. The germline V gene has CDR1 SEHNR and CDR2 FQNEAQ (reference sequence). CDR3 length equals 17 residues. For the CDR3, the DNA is TGTGCCAGCAGCCCCTGGAGAGTAGGGATGAACACCGGGGAGCTGTTTTTT. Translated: CASSPWRVGMNTGELFF. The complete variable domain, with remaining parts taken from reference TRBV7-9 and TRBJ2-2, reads DTGVSQNPRHKITKRGQNVTFRCDPISEHNRLYWYRQTLGQGPEFLTYFQNEAQLEKSRLLSDRFSAERPKGSFSTLEIQRTEQGDSAMYLCASSPWRVGMNTGELFFGEGSRLTVL.

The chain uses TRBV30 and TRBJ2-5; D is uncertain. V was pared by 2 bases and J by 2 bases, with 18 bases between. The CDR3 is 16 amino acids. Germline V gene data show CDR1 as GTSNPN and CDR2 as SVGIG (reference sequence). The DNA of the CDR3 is TGTGCCTGGAGTTTGGCAGGCAGGTCCATTCAAGAGACCCAGTACTTC. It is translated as CAWSLAGRSIQETQYF.

CDR3 DNA: TGTGCCATCAGTGATATAGAGTCTCCCCAAGAGACCCAGTACTTC. Translation gives CAISDIESPQETQYF. The chain has TRBV10-3 and TRBJ2-5; D unresolved. Germline V lookup: CDR1 ENHRY, CDR2 SYGVKD. This CDR3 has 15 amino acids. The V end lost 3 bases, the J end lost 1 base, and 12 bases lay between the germline ends.

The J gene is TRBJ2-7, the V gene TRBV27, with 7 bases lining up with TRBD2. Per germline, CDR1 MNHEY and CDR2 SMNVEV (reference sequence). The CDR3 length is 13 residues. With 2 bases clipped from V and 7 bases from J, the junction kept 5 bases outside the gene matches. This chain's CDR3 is CASSLAGVGEQYF. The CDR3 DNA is TGTGCCAGCAGTTTAGCGGGAGTAGGGGAGCAGTACTTC.

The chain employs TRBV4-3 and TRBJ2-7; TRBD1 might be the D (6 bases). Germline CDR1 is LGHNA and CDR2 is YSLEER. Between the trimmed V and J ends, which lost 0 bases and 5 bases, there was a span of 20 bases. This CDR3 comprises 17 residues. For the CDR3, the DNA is TGCGCCAGCAGCCAAGATAGGCAATACAGGGAAAGAGACGAGCAGTACTTC. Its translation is CASSQDRQYRERDEQYF.

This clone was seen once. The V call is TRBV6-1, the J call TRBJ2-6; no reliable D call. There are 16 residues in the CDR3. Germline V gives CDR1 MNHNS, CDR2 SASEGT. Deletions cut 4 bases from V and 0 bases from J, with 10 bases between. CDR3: CASSGGGTSGANVLTF. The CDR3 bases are TGTGCCAGCAGTGGGGGTGGTACCTCTGGGGCCAACGTCCTGACTTTC.

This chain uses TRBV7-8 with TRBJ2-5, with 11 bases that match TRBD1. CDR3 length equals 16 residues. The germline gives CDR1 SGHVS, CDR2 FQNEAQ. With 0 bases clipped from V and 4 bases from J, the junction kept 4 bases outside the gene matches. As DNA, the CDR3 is TGTGCCAGCAGCTTAGCCTGGACAGGGGGCGGAGAGACCCAGTACTTC. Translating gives CASSLAWTGGGETQYF.

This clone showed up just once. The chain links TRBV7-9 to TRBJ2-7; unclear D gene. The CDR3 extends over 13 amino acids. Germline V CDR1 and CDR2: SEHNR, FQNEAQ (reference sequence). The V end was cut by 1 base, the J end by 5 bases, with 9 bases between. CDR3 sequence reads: CASSLVSEHEQYF. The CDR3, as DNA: TGTGCCAGCAGCTTAGTATCTGAACACGAGCAGTACTTC.

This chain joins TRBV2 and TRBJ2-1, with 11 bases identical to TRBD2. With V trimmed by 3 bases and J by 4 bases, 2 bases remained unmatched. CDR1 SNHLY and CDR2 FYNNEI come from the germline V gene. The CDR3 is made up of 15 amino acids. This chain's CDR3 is CASSEGTSGYNEQFF. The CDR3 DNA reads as TGTGCCAGCAGTGAGGGGACTAGCGGATACAATGAGCAGTTCTTC.

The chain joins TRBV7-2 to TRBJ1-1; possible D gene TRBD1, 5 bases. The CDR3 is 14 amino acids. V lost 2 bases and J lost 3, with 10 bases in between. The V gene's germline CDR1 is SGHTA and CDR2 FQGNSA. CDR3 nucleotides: TGTGCCAGCAGCTTAAACGGGGGAGACACTGAAGCTTTCTTT. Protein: CASSLNGGDTEAFF.